What follows is one TCR beta chain and its context. The V gene lost 0 bases and the J gene lost 5 bases, with 10 bases spanning the gap. The CDR3 sequence is 15 residues long. Germline-derived CDR1 and CDR2 are SGHDN and FVKESK. The entry originates in a study of technical replicates of blood from a handful of donors. TCRdb's copy holds only in-frame clones and misses some; the assay was immunoSEQ multiplex PCR. The sample contains tens of thousands of clones, approximately 98% of which appear only once. The source of this sequence is a human donor in good health. The sample comprised T cells isolated from PBMCs. V is TRBV14 and J is TRBJ2-2; the D is unclear. The CDR3 region is CASSQDPWATGELFF. The CDR3 coding sequence is TGTGCCAGCAGCCAAGATCCTTGGGCGACCGGGGAGCTGTTTTTT.